This T cell receptor (beta chain) was recovered during a study of identical twins. The study's findings and limits: Cross-sectional statistics underpinned the conclusions; the same donors were not followed. For cord blood, abundant beta clonotypes had fewer insertions, unlike memory repertoires, which showed none.

V shed 5 bases and J shed 5 bases, with 15 bases lying between them. CDR3 length: 14 amino acids. Germline CDR1 reads LNHDA; CDR2 reads SQIVND (reference sequence). This clonotype has more than one count but fewer than ten. No antigen is known for it. TCRdb processed the 5' RACE reads anew with MiXCR; each CDR3 protein has one entry. The table includes about 340,000 distinct CDR3 sequences, 9% detected once. This TCR was sampled from a woman between 50 and 59 years old in good health. This chain links TRBV19 with TRBJ1-1; D is unresolved. The specimen sequenced was naive T cells sorted from blood. In nucleotides, the CDR3 is TGTGCCAGTAGTCCAATCATCGGTCGGACTGAAGCTTTCTTT. Its translation is CASSPIIGRTEAFF.